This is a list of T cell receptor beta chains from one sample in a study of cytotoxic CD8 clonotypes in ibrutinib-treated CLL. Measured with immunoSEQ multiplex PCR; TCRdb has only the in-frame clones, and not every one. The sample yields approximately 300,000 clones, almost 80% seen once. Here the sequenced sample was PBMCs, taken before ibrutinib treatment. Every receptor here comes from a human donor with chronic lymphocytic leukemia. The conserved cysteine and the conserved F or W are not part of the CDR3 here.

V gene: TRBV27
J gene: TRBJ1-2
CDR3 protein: ASSLSPGRTGYT

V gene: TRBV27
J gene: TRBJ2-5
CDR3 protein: ASSLISPRLDREETQY

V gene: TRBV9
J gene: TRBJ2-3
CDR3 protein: ASSVFAEGSDTQY

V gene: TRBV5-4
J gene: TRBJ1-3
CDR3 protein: ASSLGRNTIY

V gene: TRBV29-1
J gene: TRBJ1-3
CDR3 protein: SVERWDRRL

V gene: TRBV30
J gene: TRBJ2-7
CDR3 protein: AWSISDFSTYEQY

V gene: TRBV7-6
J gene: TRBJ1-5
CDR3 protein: ASSLLGSNQPQH

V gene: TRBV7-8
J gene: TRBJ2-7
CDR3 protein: ASSSSAGYEQY

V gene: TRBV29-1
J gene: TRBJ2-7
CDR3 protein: SVERIGSSYEQY

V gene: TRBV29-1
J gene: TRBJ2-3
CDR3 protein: SVKWQGITDTQY

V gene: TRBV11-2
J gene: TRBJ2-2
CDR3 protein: ASSLEGLAGGSGELF

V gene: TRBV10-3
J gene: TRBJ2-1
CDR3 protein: AISLGNEQF

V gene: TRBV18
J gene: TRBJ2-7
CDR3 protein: ASSQRGSTYEQY

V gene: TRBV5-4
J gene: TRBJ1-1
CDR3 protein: ASSSPRTGRVTEAF

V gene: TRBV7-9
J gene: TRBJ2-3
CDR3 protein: ASSLAVLRAGVY

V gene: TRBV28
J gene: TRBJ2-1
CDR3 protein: ASNEGRRTYNEQF

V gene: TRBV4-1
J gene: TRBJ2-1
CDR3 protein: ASSQRTAGGPDEQF

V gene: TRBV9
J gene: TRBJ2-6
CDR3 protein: ASQKRGLGPGANVLT

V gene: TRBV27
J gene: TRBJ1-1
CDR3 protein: ATGMGGAEAF

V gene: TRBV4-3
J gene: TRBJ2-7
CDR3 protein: ASSRGTGDYEQY

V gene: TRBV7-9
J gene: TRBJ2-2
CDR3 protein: ASSLRRVEAGELF

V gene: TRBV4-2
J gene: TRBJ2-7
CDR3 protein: ASSQPRGTSYEQY